Listed below are T cell receptor beta chains from one sample, sequenced in a study of control samples from healthy donors and cancer patients. Using immunoSEQ multiplex PCR, the repertoire was profiled, and TCRdb retains in-frame clones only, with some absent. The table includes under 85,000 clones, over 85% detected once. Sequencing input: PBMCs. Receptors were obtained from a woman aged 35 to 49 with lung cancer. CDR3s include the opening cysteine and the closing phenylalanine or tryptophan. Each record gives: V gene, CDR3 length, J gene, CDR3 protein.

v_call: TRBV2; cdr3_length: 13; j_call: TRBJ1-1; cdr3_aa: CASSERELAEAFF
v_call: TRBV9; cdr3_length: 15; j_call: TRBJ1-2; cdr3_aa: CASSQSREINYGYTF
v_call: TRBV3-1/TRBV3-2; cdr3_length: 17; j_call: TRBJ1-1; cdr3_aa: CASSLLGSEGSNTEAFF
v_call: TRBV11-2; cdr3_length: 15; j_call: TRBJ1-2; cdr3_aa: CASSLDYSGDYGYTF
v_call: TRBV5-1; cdr3_length: 14; j_call: TRBJ1-1; cdr3_aa: CASSFGGEISEAFF
v_call: TRBV24-1; cdr3_length: 14; j_call: TRBJ2-1; cdr3_aa: CATSDFYRGHEQFF
v_call: TRBV3-1/TRBV3-2; cdr3_length: 14; j_call: TRBJ1-1; cdr3_aa: CASSQGSGGYEAFF
v_call: TRBV7-9; cdr3_length: 16; j_call: TRBJ2-1; cdr3_aa: CASSSFSSRGYNEQFF
v_call: TRBV5-1; cdr3_length: 18; j_call: TRBJ2-3; cdr3_aa: CASSSDPRLAGGTDTQYF
v_call: TRBV4-2; cdr3_length: 17; j_call: TRBJ1-3; cdr3_aa: CASSQGPAGGDGNTIYF
v_call: TRBV28; cdr3_length: 14; j_call: TRBJ1-5; cdr3_aa: CASSRGDTYQPQHF
v_call: TRBV30; cdr3_length: 15; j_call: TRBJ1-3; cdr3_aa: CAWSEKGRSGNTIYF
v_call: TRBV5-6; cdr3_length: 16; j_call: TRBJ1-4; cdr3_aa: CASSLGDRGINEKLFF
v_call: TRBV11-3; cdr3_length: 16; j_call: TRBJ2-3; cdr3_aa: CASSPRLAGVSLAQYF
v_call: TRBV28; cdr3_length: 13; j_call: TRBJ1-2; cdr3_aa: CASRIQGMYGYTF
v_call: TRBV19; cdr3_length: 15; j_call: TRBJ1-4; cdr3_aa: CASSISRTPYEKLFF
v_call: TRBV4-1; cdr3_length: 13; j_call: TRBJ1-1; cdr3_aa: CASSPSGGTEAFF
v_call: TRBV10-3; cdr3_length: 14; j_call: TRBJ1-6; cdr3_aa: CAISDTGRDSPLHF
v_call: TRBV30; cdr3_length: 13; j_call: TRBJ2-3; cdr3_aa: CAWTSGYTDTQYF
v_call: TRBV30; cdr3_length: 14; j_call: TRBJ1-6; cdr3_aa: CAWRELGHNSPLHF
v_call: TRBV12-5; cdr3_length: 15; j_call: TRBJ1-3; cdr3_aa: CASGLVRRVLNTIYF
v_call: TRBV6-6; cdr3_length: 15; j_call: TRBJ1-1; cdr3_aa: CAIRQGQRMNTEAFF
v_call: TRBV5-1; cdr3_length: 14; j_call: TRBJ1-5; cdr3_aa: CASSLTGRGQPQHF
v_call: TRBV13; cdr3_length: 15; j_call: TRBJ2-3; cdr3_aa: CASTSTRGDTDTQYF
v_call: TRBV5-6; cdr3_length: 16; j_call: TRBJ1-6; cdr3_aa: CASSLYGASYNSPLHF
v_call: TRBV29-1; cdr3_length: 14; j_call: TRBJ2-3; cdr3_aa: CSAFGTDSTDTQYF
v_call: TRBV30; cdr3_length: 19; j_call: TRBJ1-3; cdr3_aa: CAWSVGLQGAKSSGNTIYF
v_call: TRBV7-3; cdr3_length: 13; j_call: TRBJ1-2; cdr3_aa: CASSLDLGAGYTF
v_call: TRBV10-3; cdr3_length: 17; j_call: TRBJ1-6; cdr3_aa: CAISENPGETENSPLHF
v_call: TRBV30; cdr3_length: 14; j_call: TRBJ1-5; cdr3_aa: CAWSVMSNNQPQHF
v_call: TRBV5-5; cdr3_length: 15; j_call: TRBJ1-2; cdr3_aa: CASSLDAGMVDGYTF
v_call: TRBV5-5; cdr3_length: 14; j_call: TRBJ2-1; cdr3_aa: CASSSKGLQGEQFF
v_call: TRBV12-3/TRBV12-4; cdr3_length: 13; j_call: TRBJ2-7; cdr3_aa: CASSFLQGHEQYF
v_call: TRBV19; cdr3_length: 15; j_call: TRBJ2-7; cdr3_aa: CASSPGTASSYEQYF
v_call: TRBV11-3; cdr3_length: 15; j_call: TRBJ1-1; cdr3_aa: CASSLGVGADTEAFF
v_call: TRBV27; cdr3_length: 12; j_call: TRBJ2-7; cdr3_aa: CASSFRGQEQYF
v_call: TRBV5-1; cdr3_length: 18; j_call: TRBJ2-2; cdr3_aa: CASSSSGTSGGNTGELFF
v_call: TRBV9; cdr3_length: 14; j_call: TRBJ2-7; cdr3_aa: CASSPKDRSYEQYF
v_call: TRBV27; cdr3_length: 13; j_call: TRBJ2-7; cdr3_aa: CASSLTRYAEQYF
v_call: TRBV9; cdr3_length: 16; j_call: TRBJ2-2; cdr3_aa: CASSVGAGVVAGELFF
v_call: TRBV7-9; cdr3_length: 14; j_call: TRBJ2-7; cdr3_aa: CASSLETLTAEQYF
v_call: TRBV10-2; cdr3_length: 15; j_call: TRBJ2-3; cdr3_aa: CASSESLGFTDTQYF